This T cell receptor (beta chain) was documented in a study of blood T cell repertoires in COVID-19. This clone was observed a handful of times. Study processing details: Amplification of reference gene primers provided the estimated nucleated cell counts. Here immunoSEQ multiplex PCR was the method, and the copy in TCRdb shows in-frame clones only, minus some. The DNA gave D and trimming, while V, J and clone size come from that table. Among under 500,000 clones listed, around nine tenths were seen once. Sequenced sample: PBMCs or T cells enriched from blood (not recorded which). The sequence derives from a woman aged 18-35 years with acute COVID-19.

CDR3 protein: CAISEHGTGSNEQFF. The CDR3 DNA reads as TGTGCCATCAGTGAGCACGGGACAGGGTCCAATGAGCAGTTCTTC. The chain uses TRBV10-3 and TRBJ2-1; 9 nucleotides align to TRBD1. With 2 bases clipped from V and 6 bases from J, the junction kept 5 bases outside the gene matches. CDR1 is ENHRY, CDR2 SYGVKD, per germline. This CDR3 contains 15 residues.